A selection of T cell receptor beta chains follows, all from one sample in a study of T cell repertoires in ileal Crohn's disease. The assay was immunoSEQ multiplex PCR, and TCRdb's table has in-frame clones only and misses some. The sample lists approximately 14,000 clones, 65% to 85% occurring once. Sequenced material: ileal tissue. The origin of the receptors is an adult with Crohn's disease. The CDR3 runs from the conserved cysteine through the conserved F or W. The order of the fields is V gene, J gene, D gene, clone size, CDR3 DNA, CDR3 protein. The D gene is left open where the match is weak. Clone size is given for some rows only: seen once, a few or many times, or a class if the clone is expanded.

v_call: TRBV2; j_call: TRBJ2-1; d_call: .; clone_size: .; cdr3_nt: TGTGCCAGCAGAACGGCGCGGGGAACGGGTGAGCAGTTCTTC; cdr3_aa: CASRTARGTGEQFF
v_call: TRBV9; j_call: TRBJ2-1; d_call: TRBD1; clone_size: .; cdr3_nt: TGTGCCAGCAGCGTAGTGGGACAGGGGGCCGGCAATGAGCAGTTCTTC; cdr3_aa: CASSVVGQGAGNEQFF
v_call: TRBV19; j_call: TRBJ1-2; d_call: TRBD1; clone_size: .; cdr3_nt: TGTGCCAGTAGTCCAGGGGACAGGGTTGATGGCTACACCTTC; cdr3_aa: CASSPGDRVDGYTF
v_call: TRBV7-9; j_call: TRBJ1-1; d_call: TRBD1; clone_size: .; cdr3_nt: TGTGCCAGCAGTTTTCAATCGCCCCAGGGGGACACTGAAGCTTTCTTT; cdr3_aa: CASSFQSPQGDTEAFF
v_call: TRBV5-4; j_call: TRBJ2-7; d_call: .; clone_size: .; cdr3_nt: TGTGCCAGCAGCTTGGACGGGGGGCTCAACTACGAGCAGTACTTC; cdr3_aa: CASSLDGGLNYEQYF
v_call: TRBV7-9; j_call: TRBJ1-4; d_call: .; clone_size: .; cdr3_nt: TGTGCCAGCAGCATCGGAGGCTTGGGAAAACTGTTTTTT; cdr3_aa: CASSIGGLGKLFF
v_call: TRBV6-6; j_call: TRBJ1-5; d_call: .; clone_size: once; cdr3_nt: TGTGCCAGCAGGGACCAACAGGGAGGTCGCAATCAGCCCCAGCATTTT; cdr3_aa: CASRDQQGGRNQPQHF
v_call: TRBV5-4; j_call: TRBJ1-2; d_call: .; clone_size: .; cdr3_nt: TGTGCCAGCAGCTTGGCGGGGGTCCCCCCACGCGGCTACACCTTC; cdr3_aa: CASSLAGVPPRGYTF
v_call: TRBV2; j_call: TRBJ1-2; d_call: .; clone_size: .; cdr3_nt: TGTGCCAGCCGGCGGGGGCCGGCCTATGGCTACACCTTC; cdr3_aa: CASRRGPAYGYTF
v_call: TRBV6-5; j_call: TRBJ1-2; d_call: .; clone_size: .; cdr3_nt: TGTGCCAGCAGCCGGGTCGGAGTTAACTATGGCTACACCTTC; cdr3_aa: CASSRVGVNYGYTF
v_call: TRBV19; j_call: TRBJ2-7; d_call: .; clone_size: .; cdr3_nt: TGTGCCAGTAGTATAGGGGACAACCCCTACCGAAGCTACGAGCAGTACTTC; cdr3_aa: CASSIGDNPYRSYEQYF
v_call: TRBV4-1; j_call: TRBJ2-6; d_call: .; clone_size: .; cdr3_nt: TGCGCCAGCAGCCAAGAATTCCGGCAGGGTAGGGGGATTGCTGGGGCCAACGTCCTGACTTTC; cdr3_aa: CASSQEFRQGRGIAGANVLTF
v_call: TRBV6-5; j_call: TRBJ2-1; d_call: TRBD2; clone_size: .; cdr3_nt: TGTGCCAGCAGCTACGGACTAGCGGGGGGTAGGGAGCAGTTCTTC; cdr3_aa: CASSYGLAGGREQFF
v_call: TRBV7-2; j_call: TRBJ1-1; d_call: TRBD1; clone_size: .; cdr3_nt: TGTGCCAGCAGCCCGCAGGGGGCGAAAACTGAAGCTTTCTTT; cdr3_aa: CASSPQGAKTEAFF
v_call: TRBV5-6; j_call: TRBJ2-7; d_call: .; clone_size: .; cdr3_nt: TGTGCCAGCAGCTTGCGTGACGGGAGAGTCGAGCAGTACTTC; cdr3_aa: CASSLRDGRVEQYF
v_call: TRBV7-9; j_call: TRBJ2-1; d_call: .; clone_size: .; cdr3_nt: TGTGCCAGCAACAGTGGGGTTAGCGGCCCGGGCGTGGGGGAGCAGTTCTTC; cdr3_aa: CASNSGVSGPGVGEQFF
v_call: TRBV25-1; j_call: TRBJ1-4; d_call: .; clone_size: .; cdr3_nt: TGTGCCAGCAGTGACCCAAGGCGGGATTTGGGTGAAAAACTGTTTTTT; cdr3_aa: CASSDPRRDLGEKLFF
v_call: TRBV7-2; j_call: TRBJ1-2; d_call: .; clone_size: .; cdr3_nt: TGTGCCAGCAGCTTAAAGTGGGGGGCCGGGAGGGGCTACACCTTC; cdr3_aa: CASSLKWGAGRGYTF
v_call: TRBV7-3; j_call: TRBJ2-2; d_call: TRBD1; clone_size: .; cdr3_nt: TGTGCCAGCAGCTTAGGGATAGGGGGCAAAGCCGGGGAGCTGTTTTTT; cdr3_aa: CASSLGIGGKAGELFF
v_call: TRBV15; j_call: TRBJ2-3; d_call: TRBD2; clone_size: .; cdr3_nt: TGTGCCACCAGCAGAGATAGGGCGGGGGGAGGTACAGATACGCAGTATTTT; cdr3_aa: CATSRDRAGGGTDTQYF
v_call: TRBV11-2; j_call: TRBJ1-1; d_call: .; clone_size: .; cdr3_nt: TGTGCCAGCAGCAGACAGACAGGTTTGAACACTGAAGCTTTCTTT; cdr3_aa: CASSRQTGLNTEAFF
v_call: TRBV10-1; j_call: TRBJ2-7; d_call: .; clone_size: once; cdr3_nt: TGCGCCAGCAGTGACGAGGAGGGGGGGACCTCCTACGAGCAGTACTTC; cdr3_aa: CASSDEEGGTSYEQYF